The next 21 T cell receptor beta chains were all read from a single sample in a study of T cell responses to AZD1222 COVID-19 vaccine. Assay: immunoSEQ multiplex PCR; the TCRdb copy retains only in-frame clones and omits some. This table has tens of thousands of clones, roughly 85% appearing once. This sample comprised peripheral blood, obtained 28 days after the second AZD1222 dose. These receptors were collected from an adult who received the AZD1222 COVID-19 vaccine.

The chain combines TRBV10-3 with TRBJ1-1; D unclear. The CDR3 loop spans 14 amino acids. From germline, CDR1 is ENHRY and CDR2 SYGVKD. Trimming cost V 6 bases and J 4 bases, with 15 bases left between them. The DNA for the CDR3 is TGTGCCATCAGGACGGACGGTGGAGGCACTGAAGCTTTCTTT. It is translated as CAIRTDGGGTEAFF.

This sequence joins TRBV6-5 and TRBJ2-7, with 8 bases lining up with TRBD1. The germline V gene has CDR1 MNHEY and CDR2 SVGAGI. The length of the CDR3 is 15 residues. J gave up 0 bases and V 6 bases, and 7 bases lay outside the gene matches. As DNA, the CDR3 is TGTGCCAGCAGCCCCGCCGGACAGGGCTCCTACGAGCAGTACTTC. It encodes CASSPAGQGSYEQYF.

J is TRBJ1-3 and V is TRBV9; D gene uncertain. Germline V gives CDR1 SGDLS, CDR2 YYNGEE. The CDR3 length is 14 residues. V shed 6 bases and J shed 2 bases, with 12 bases lying between them. The CDR3 loop is CASKGNGAGNTIYF. The CDR3 DNA is TGTGCCAGCAAGGGAAATGGGGCTGGAAACACCATATATTTT.

The chain joins TRBV10-1 to TRBJ1-2; D not resolved. The CDR3 has 17 amino acids. Germline V lookup: CDR1 WNHNN, CDR2 SYGVQD (reference sequence). Trimming shortened V by 0 bases and J by 0 bases, and 14 bases separated the two germline ends. Here the CDR3 DNA reads TGCGCCAGCAGTGAGTCCGGGGAATGGGATTCTAACTATGGCTACACCTTC. Residues: CASSESGEWDSNYGYTF.

The V gene is TRBV9, the J gene TRBJ2-7; TRBD2 aligns across 9 bases. The V and J ends lost 0 bases and 5 bases, in that order; junction bases with no gene match: 9. Germline-derived CDR1 and CDR2 are SGDLS and YYNGEE. This CDR3 spans 16 amino acids. The CDR3 sequence: CASSVAILAGLNEQYF. The CDR3 DNA is TGTGCCAGCAGCGTAGCCATCCTAGCGGGACTGAACGAGCAGTACTTC.

The genes are TRBV7-9 and TRBJ1-1; 9 nucleotides agree with TRBD1. The trim removed 1 base at V and 11 bases at J, leaving 8 bases unmatched. CDR3 length: 14 residues. CDR1 and CDR2 (germline): SEHNR, FQNEAQ (reference sequence). The CDR3 DNA reads as TGTGCCAGCAGCTTAGAAACGCGGACAGGGGAGGCTTTCTTT. It specifies CASSLETRTGEAFF.

In nucleotides, the CDR3 is TGTGCCAGCAGACGCGGGGTCTTCACAGATACGCAGTATTTT. The encoded protein is CASRRGVFTDTQYF. The V call is TRBV7-2, the J call TRBJ2-3, with TRBD2 as a possible D gene (6 bases). The germline CDR1 and CDR2 sequences are SGHTA and FQGNSA. This CDR3 spans 14 amino acids. V was trimmed by 6 bases and J by 2 bases, leaving 12 bases between them.

This chain's CDR3 is CASSAGGRAANQPQHF. For the CDR3, the DNA is TGTGCCAGTAGTGCCGGTGGTCGGGCGGCCAATCAGCCCCAGCATTTT. The chain joins TRBV19 to TRBJ1-5; D call uncertain. Germline V CDR1 and CDR2: LNHDA, SQIVND (reference sequence). The CDR3 consists of 16 residues. V was pared by 5 bases and J by 3 bases, with 17 bases between.

This chain's CDR3 is CASRARLGPNTGELFF. CDR3 bases: TGTGCCAGTAGGGCCCGACTAGGGCCGAACACCGGGGAGCTGTTTTTT. This rearrangement joins TRBV19 to TRBJ2-2, with D possibly matching TRBD2 (6 bases). The CDR3 is made up of 16 amino acids. Trimming shortened V by 6 bases and J by 0 bases, and 14 bases separated the two germline ends. Germline values: CDR1 LNHDA, CDR2 SQIVND (reference sequence). Full variable domain (missing parts from reference TRBV19 and TRBJ2-2): DGGITQSPKYLFRKEGQNVTLSCEQNLNHDAMYWYRQDPGQGLRLIYYSQIVNDFQKGDIAEGYSVSREKKESFPLTVTSAQKNPTAFYLCASRARLGPNTGELFFGEGSRLTVL.

CDR3 amino acids: CASSPQPGQGAYGYTF. DNA of the CDR3: TGTGCCAGCTCACCACAACCCGGACAGGGGGCCTATGGCTACACCTTC. The V gene is TRBV18, the J gene TRBJ1-2; 11 bases agree with TRBD1. With 1 base clipped from V and 4 bases from J, the junction kept 5 bases outside the gene matches. Germline assignment: CDR1 KGHSH and CDR2 LQKENI. The CDR3 runs to 16 residues.

This clone has a handful of counts. CDR3 loop: CASSRLANSYNEQFF. CDR3 coding DNA: TGTGCCAGCAGCCGACTAGCTAACTCCTACAATGAGCAGTTCTTC. This chain connects TRBV14 to TRBJ2-1; the match to TRBD2 covers 7 bases. The CDR3 runs 15 residues. J lost 0 bases, V lost 4 bases, and 3 bases had no gene match. Germline assignment: CDR1 SGHDN and CDR2 FVKESK.

The J gene is TRBJ2-4, the V gene TRBV28; no definite D call. Trimming removed 6 bases at V and 1 base at J, with 10 bases between. CDR3 length equals 14 residues. The germline V gene has CDR1 MDHEN and CDR2 SYDVKM. The CDR3 region has the DNA TGTGCCAGCAGCCACTCGGGTGCCAAAAACATTCAGTACTTC. Residues: CASSHSGAKNIQYF. Full variable domain (outside the CDR3, taken from reference TRBV28 and TRBJ2-4): DVKVTQSSRYLVKRTGEKVFLECVQDMDHENMFWYRQDPGLGLRLIYFSYDVKMKEKGDIPEGYSVSREKKERFSLILESASTNQTSMYLCASSHSGAKNIQYFGAGTRLSVL.

The chain links TRBV11-2 to TRBJ2-7, with D hard to call. The CDR3 runs 12 residues. CDR1 and CDR2 (germline): SGHAT, FQNNGV. V was pared by 5 bases and J by 1 base, with 6 bases between. This chain's CDR3 is CASSPDSYEQYF. CDR3 DNA sequence: TGTGCCAGCAGCCCCGATTCCTACGAGCAGTACTTC.

The rearrangement uses TRBV20-1 and TRBJ2-7; D is tentatively TRBD1 or TRBD2 (5 bases each). Germline V gene data show CDR1 as DFQATT and CDR2 as SNEGSKA (reference sequence). V was shortened by 3 bases and J by 4 bases, with 10 bases between the two germline ends. This CDR3 has 12 residues. The CDR3 nucleotides read TGCAGTGCTAGTCTCGGGGCTTACGAGCAGTACTTC. It encodes CSASLGAYEQYF.

This clone was recorded only once. The chain combines TRBV10-1 with TRBJ2-1; TRBD1 matches at 9 bases. This CDR3 contains 14 residues. CDR1 and CDR2 (germline): WNHNN, SYGVQD (reference sequence). V shed 6 bases, J shed 8 bases, and the junction held 8 bases outside the gene matches. The CDR3 loop reads CASSGQGRGYEQFF. The CDR3 nucleotides read TGCGCCAGCAGCGGACAGGGGAGAGGGTATGAGCAGTTCTTC.

This clone was seen once. CDR3 nucleotides: TGTGCCAGCAGTTTTACTAGCGGTCGCACAGATACGCAGTATTTT. Its translation is CASSFTSGRTDTQYF. The J gene is TRBJ2-3, the V gene TRBV6-5; TRBD2 aligns across 8 bases. After removal of 4 bases from V and 1 base from J, the junction contained 4 bases not matched to a gene. Germline lookup yields CDR1 MNHEY and CDR2 SVGAGI. The length of the CDR3 is 15 residues.

This clone was observed a single time. The rearrangement joins TRBV29-1 to TRBJ2-2, with 7 nucleotides matching TRBD1. Germline CDR1 reads SQVTM; CDR2 reads ANQGSEA. Losses at the gene ends were 7 bases for V and 1 base for J; bases not matched to a gene: 6. This CDR3 is 14 amino acids long. DNA for the CDR3: TGCAGCGCCGTCGGACAGGTGAACACCGGGGAGCTGTTTTTT. Amino acids: CSAVGQVNTGELFF.

A single count supports this clone. V usage is TRBV7-2 and J usage is TRBJ1-2; TRBD1 might be the D (6 bases). Germline assignment: CDR1 SGHTA and CDR2 FQGNSA. V dropped 5 bases and J dropped 8 bases, with 18 bases sitting between them. CDR3 length equals 14 residues. In DNA form, the CDR3 reads TGTGCCAGCAGCATTTCTAACAGGGAAGGCGGCTACACCTTC. It codes for CASSISNREGGYTF.

The chain combines TRBV5-8 with TRBJ1-2; 7 bases fit TRBD1. Germline CDR1 SGHTS, CDR2 YDEGEE. V gave up 3 bases and J gave up 6 bases; unmatched junction bases: 14. There are 16 residues in the CDR3. CDR3 in DNA: TGTGCCAGCAGCTCGACCCGGACAGGTGTCTCGGATGGCTACACCTTC. This gives the protein CASSSTRTGVSDGYTF. Based on the CDR3 plus reference TRBV5-8 and TRBJ1-2, the full variable domain is EAGVTQSPTHLIKTRGQQATLRCSPISGHTSVYWYQQALGLGLQFLLWYDEGEERNRGNFPPRFSGRQFPNYSSELNVNALELEDSALYLCASSSTRTGVSDGYTFGSGTRLTVV.

This clone was observed a single time. The chain joins TRBV19 to TRBJ1-5; 7 bases map to TRBD1. Trimming took 5 bases from V and 6 from J; bases not matched to a gene: 13. This CDR3 comprises 16 residues. Germline-derived CDR1 and CDR2 are LNHDA and SQIVND (reference sequence). For the CDR3, the DNA is TGTGCCAGTAGTGCCACTAACAGGGGATGGGGTCAGCCCCAGCATTTT. Amino acids: CASSATNRGWGQPQHF.

CDR3 protein: CASSQTPRAKNEKLFF. CDR3 DNA: TGTGCCAGCAGCCAAACTCCTAGGGCAAAAAATGAAAAACTGTTTTTT. This chain links TRBV14 with TRBJ1-4; the D is unclear. The CDR3 loop spans 16 amino acids. The V end was cut by 2 bases, the J end by 5 bases, with 15 bases between. CDR1 is SGHDN, CDR2 FVKESK, per germline.